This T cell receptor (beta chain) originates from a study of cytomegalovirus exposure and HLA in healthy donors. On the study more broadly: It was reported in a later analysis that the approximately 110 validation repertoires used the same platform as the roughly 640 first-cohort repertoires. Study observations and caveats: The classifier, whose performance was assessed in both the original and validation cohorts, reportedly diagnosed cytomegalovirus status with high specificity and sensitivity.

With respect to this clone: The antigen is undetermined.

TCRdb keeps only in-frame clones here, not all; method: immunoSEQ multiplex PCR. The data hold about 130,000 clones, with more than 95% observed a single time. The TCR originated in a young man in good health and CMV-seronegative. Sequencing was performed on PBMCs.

For the CDR3, the DNA is TGTGCCATCAGGGGGACAGGGCTTGTAGGCTACACCTTC. Translated, it gives CAIRGTGLVGYTF. The rearrangement links TRBV10-3 to TRBJ1-2; 9 bases are shared with TRBD1. V gave up 6 bases and J gave up 8 bases; unmatched junction bases: 7. The CDR3 loop spans 13 amino acids. Germline CDR1 is ENHRY and CDR2 is SYGVKD.